This T cell receptor beta chain was sequenced for a study of CD8 T cells in Susac syndrome. Negative isolation was used for CD8+ and CD4+ T cells and FACS enrichment for TEMRA cells. Reverse transcription of about 0.5 to 1 ug RNA was carried out with random hexamers. TCRdb reanalysed the immunoSEQ multiplex PCR reads using MiXCR and keeps one entry per CDR3 protein. The sample includes about 200,000 distinct CDR3 sequences, nearly 95% of them seen just once. The TCR was taken from a human donor with multiple sclerosis. Sequenced sample: CD4+ T cells from PBMCs.

The CDR3 nucleotides read TGTGCCTGGAGTACCGAGGTTCGGGGGCAGTTCTTC. Translated: CAWSTEVRGQFF. The chain has TRBV30 and TRBJ2-1; D is possibly TRBD2 (5 bases). The germline V gene encodes CDR1 GTSNPN and CDR2 SVGIG (reference sequence). Trimming shortened V by 2 bases and J by 12 bases, and 14 bases separated the two germline ends. The CDR3 sequence is 12 residues long.